A single T cell receptor beta chain is shown here with its context. This specimen comes from a study of blood T cell repertoires in COVID-19. Study-wide context: In each case, the material was cDNA or gDNA derived from T cells, B-cell-depleted T cells, or PBMCs.

Per the original methods: Estimates of nucleated cell counts were drawn from the amplification of reference gene primers. Sequencing was performed with immunoSEQ multiplex PCR; in TCRdb, only in-frame clones are kept and a portion is missing. V and J calls and clone size are copied from that table; D and trimming were computed from the DNA. The sample lists approximately 110,000 clones; about 85% were seen once. CDR1 is SGHTA, CDR2 FQGTGA, per germline. Trimming removed 7 bases from V and 0 bases from J, with 12 bases in between. This CDR3 region has 14 residues. The V call is TRBV7-3, the J call TRBJ1-1; D is ambiguous. The sequenced material came from peripheral blood. The clonotype comes from a man between 35 and 55 years old with acute or convalescent COVID-19. In DNA form, the CDR3 reads TGTGCCAGCAAGTCAGAACCCATGAACACTGAAGCTTTCTTT. It specifies CASKSEPMNTEAFF.